The following is a TCR beta chain sequence with its context. Its antigen is as yet unknown. The record originates from a study of T cell responses to AZD1222 COVID-19 vaccine. Data came from immunoSEQ multiplex PCR; TCRdb stores just in-frame clones and leaves some out. The profile shows around 110,000 clones, approximately 86% of them singletons. Study-wide results and caveats: Clonal diversity was possibly underestimated; the donors were predominantly white British and more often female.

CDR3 length equals 17 residues. Germline-derived CDR1 and CDR2 are MNHNY and SVGAGI (reference sequence). V lost 6 bases, J lost 10 bases, and 16 bases stayed unmatched. The sample in question was peripheral blood, obtained on day 0 of AZD1222 vaccination. The V gene is TRBV6-6, the J gene TRBJ1-6; 9 bases map to TRBD1. This sequence was found in an adult in good health. The CDR3 bases are TGTGCCAGCAGCCGAGAACAGGGGGCCATCCTATCGTCACCCCTCCACTTT. Translating gives CASSREQGAILSSPLHF.